This is a list of T cell receptor beta chains from one sample in a study of T cell repertoires in cytomegalovirus infection. One entry per CDR3 protein results from TCRdb running MiXCR on the reads. The sample includes more than 200,000 distinct CDR3 sequences, roughly 10% of them seen just once. The sample taken for sequencing was PBMCs. Source of these receptors: a human donor in good health (CMV status not recorded). Some clones in this sample may be carry-over from other donors' samples. CDR3s include the opening cysteine and the closing phenylalanine or tryptophan. The D gene is left open where the match is weak. The size of a clone is reported for some rows only, either as once, few or many, or as a class for expanded clones.

J | V | size | D | CDR3 | DNA
TRBJ1-2 | TRBV20-1 | - | - | CSAEQGVGYGYTF | TGCAGTGCTGAACAGGGTGTGGGCTATGGCTACACCTTC
TRBJ1-5 | TRBV7-2 | many | TRBD1 | CASSLGQGGQPQHF | TGTGCCAGCAGCTTGGGACAGGGCGGACAGCCCCAGCATTTT
TRBJ2-2 | TRBV6-2/TRBV6-3 | - | - | CASRRVSTGELFF | TGTGCCAGCAGACGGGTTTCTACCGGGGAGCTGTTTTTT
TRBJ1-5 | TRBV29-1 | - | TRBD1 | CSVSFGQASNQPQHF | TGCAGCGTTTCCTTCGGACAGGCTAGCAATCAGCCCCAGCATTTT
TRBJ2-7 | TRBV11-2 | many | TRBD2 | CASSLHHSGRSAAEQYF | TGTGCCAGCAGCTTACATCATAGCGGGAGGTCGGCAGCCGAGCAGTACTTC
TRBJ2-5 | TRBV7-2 | many | - | CASSLEGLGTQYF | TGTGCCAGCAGCTTAGAGGGGCTGGGGACCCAGTACTTC
TRBJ2-1 | TRBV9 | few | - | CASSDKNGPYEQFF | TGTGCCAGCAGCGATAAGAACGGACCTTATGAGCAGTTCTTC
TRBJ1-1 | TRBV7-2 | few | - | CASSLSRGRGTEAFF | TGTGCCAGCAGCTTAAGTCGGGGTCGGGGCACTGAAGCTTTCTTT
TRBJ2-1 | TRBV6-1 | few | TRBD2 | CASSDSKTSGRVGGEQFF | TGTGCCAGCAGCGATTCGAAGACTAGCGGGAGGGTTGGAGGTGAGCAGTTCTTC
TRBJ1-6 | TRBV7-2 | many | - | CASSSTGQGLKPLHF | TGTGCCAGCAGCTCCACAGGGCAGGGGCTCAAACCCCTCCACTTT
TRBJ1-1 | TRBV29-1 | - | TRBD1 | CSVDRTGMNTEAFF | TGCAGCGTTGATCGGACAGGGATGAACACTGAAGCTTTCTTT
TRBJ1-1 | TRBV6-8 | many | - | CASSPNHEAFF | TGTGCCAGCAGCCCTAACCATGAAGCTTTCTTT
TRBJ2-3 | TRBV5-6 | many | TRBD1 | CASRRQGNTDTQYF | TGTGCCAGCAGACGACAGGGGAATACAGATACGCAGTATTTT
TRBJ1-4 | TRBV28 | - | TRBD1 | CASSTRTGFGEKLFF | TGTGCCAGCAGTACCCGGACAGGGTTTGGCGAAAAACTGTTTTTT
TRBJ2-3 | TRBV6-1 | few | - | CASSENLPGDTQYF | TGTGCCAGCAGTGAAAATCTCCCGGGGGATACGCAGTATTTT
TRBJ2-1 | TRBV4-3 | many | - | CASSQTTYNEQFF | TGCGCCAGCAGCCAGACTACGTACAATGAGCAGTTCTTC
TRBJ1-6 | TRBV15 | - | - | CATSRGTGYNSPLHF | TGTGCCACCAGCAGAGGGACTGGATATAATTCACCCCTCCACTTT
TRBJ2-1 | TRBV29-1 | - | - | CSVAISAIAFF | TGCAGCGTTGCAATATCCGCAATCGCGTTCTTC
TRBJ1-1 | TRBV30 | - | - | CAWSAQGKAFF | TGTGCCTGGAGTGCGCAGGGGAAGGCTTTCTTT
TRBJ1-1 | TRBV20-1 | many | - | CSARVPWVNTEAFF | TGCAGTGCTAGAGTCCCGTGGGTGAACACTGAAGCTTTCTTT
TRBJ2-3 | TRBV6-2/TRBV6-3 | many | - | CASSYLRVLGTDTQYF | TGTGCCAGCAGTTACCTAAGGGTTTTAGGCACAGATACGCAGTATTTT
TRBJ2-3 | TRBV5-5 | few | - | CASSFGQISTDTQYF | TGTGCCAGCAGCTTCGGACAGATTAGCACAGATACGCAGTATTTT
TRBJ1-5 | TRBV30 | many | - | CAWSVRRGSSNQPQHF | TGTGCCTGGAGTGTACGTCGGGGGTCAAGCAATCAGCCCCAGCATTTT
TRBJ2-7 | TRBV2 | many | - | CASRNVGQIIYEQYF | TGTGCCAGCAGGAACGTAGGTCAGATTATCTACGAGCAGTACTTC
TRBJ2-3 | TRBV12-3/TRBV12-4 | many | TRBD2 | CASSYGLGRDTQYF | TGTGCCAGCAGTTACGGACTAGGCCGAGATACGCAGTATTTT
TRBJ2-7 | TRBV12-3/TRBV12-4 | many | - | CASSLQHGRREQYF | TGTGCCAGCAGTTTACAGCATGGCCGTAGGGAGCAGTACTTC
TRBJ1-3 | TRBV5-4 | many | - | CASSRGGNLPSGNTIYF | TGTGCCAGCAGCCGCGGGGGAAATCTACCTTCTGGAAACACCATATATTTT